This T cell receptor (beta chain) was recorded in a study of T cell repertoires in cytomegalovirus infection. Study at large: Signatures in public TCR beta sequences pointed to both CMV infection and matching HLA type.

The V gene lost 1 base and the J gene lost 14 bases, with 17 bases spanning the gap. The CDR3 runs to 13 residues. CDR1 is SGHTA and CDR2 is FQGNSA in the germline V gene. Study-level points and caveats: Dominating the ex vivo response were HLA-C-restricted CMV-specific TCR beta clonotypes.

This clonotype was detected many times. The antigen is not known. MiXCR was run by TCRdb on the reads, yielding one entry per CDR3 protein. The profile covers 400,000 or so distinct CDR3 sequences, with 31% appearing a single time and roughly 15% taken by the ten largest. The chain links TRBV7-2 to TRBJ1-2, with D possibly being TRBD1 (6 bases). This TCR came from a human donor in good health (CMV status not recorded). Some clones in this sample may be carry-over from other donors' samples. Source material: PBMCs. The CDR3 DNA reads TGTGCCAGCAGCTTAGAGCATTGGAGGGGGGATACCTTC. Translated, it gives CASSLEHWRGDTF.